The entry below describes one T cell receptor beta chain. The data were taken from a study of blood T cell repertoires in COVID-19. Study background: Some COVID-19 samples were acute and others convalescent; all came from the United States, Italy and Spain.

Repertoires were generated with immunoSEQ multiplex PCR, while TCRdb's copy carries only in-frame clones and drops some. The sample has about 260,000 clones; around 90% are singletons. The CDR3 has 15 residues. V lost 3 bases and J lost 5; bases outside the gene matches: 8. The V gene's germline CDR1 is SGDLS and CDR2 YYNGEE. Sequencing used peripheral blood. This receptor was obtained from a person between 18 and 30 years old with COVID-19, enrolled during active disease. J is TRBJ1-1 and V is TRBV9; TRBD1 matches at 9 bases. The CDR3 sequence: CASSALMTGGTEAFF. In nucleotides, the CDR3 is TGTGCCAGCAGCGCCCTTATGACAGGGGGGACTGAAGCTTTCTTT.